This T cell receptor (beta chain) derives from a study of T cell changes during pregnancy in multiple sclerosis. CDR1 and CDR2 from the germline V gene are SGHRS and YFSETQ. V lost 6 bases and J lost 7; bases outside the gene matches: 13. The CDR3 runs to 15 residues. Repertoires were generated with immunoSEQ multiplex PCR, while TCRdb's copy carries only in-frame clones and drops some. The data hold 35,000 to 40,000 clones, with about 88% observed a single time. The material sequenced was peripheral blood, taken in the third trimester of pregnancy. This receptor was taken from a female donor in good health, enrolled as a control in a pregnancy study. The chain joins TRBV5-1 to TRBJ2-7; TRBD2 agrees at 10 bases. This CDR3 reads CASTEEQRGGREQYF. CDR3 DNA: TGCGCCAGCACCGAGGAACAGCGGGGGGGCCGTGAGCAGTACTTC.